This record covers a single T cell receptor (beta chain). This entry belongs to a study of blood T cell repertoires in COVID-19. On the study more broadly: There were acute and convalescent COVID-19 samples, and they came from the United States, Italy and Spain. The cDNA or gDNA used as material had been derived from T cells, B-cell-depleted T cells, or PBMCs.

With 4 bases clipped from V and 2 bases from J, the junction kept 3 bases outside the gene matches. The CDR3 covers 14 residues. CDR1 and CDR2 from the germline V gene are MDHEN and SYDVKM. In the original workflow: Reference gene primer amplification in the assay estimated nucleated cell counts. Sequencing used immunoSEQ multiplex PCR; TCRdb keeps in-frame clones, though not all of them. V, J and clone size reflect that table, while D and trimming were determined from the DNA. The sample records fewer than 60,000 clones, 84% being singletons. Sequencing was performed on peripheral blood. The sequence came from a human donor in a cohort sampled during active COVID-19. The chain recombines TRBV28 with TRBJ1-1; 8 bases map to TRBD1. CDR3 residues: CASSSGQANTEAFF. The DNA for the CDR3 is TGTGCCAGCAGTTCGGGACAGGCTAACACTGAAGCTTTCTTT. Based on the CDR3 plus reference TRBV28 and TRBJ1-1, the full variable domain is DVKVTQSSRYLVKRTGEKVFLECVQDMDHENMFWYRQDPGLGLRLIYFSYDVKMKEKGDIPEGYSVSREKKERFSLILESASTNQTSMYLCASSSGQANTEAFFGQGTRLTVV.